The clone carrying this T cell receptor (beta chain) was recorded at least ten times. Its antigen is as yet unknown. These data belong to a study of T-cell reconstitution after alpha-beta-depleted transplantation in children. Trimming at V came to 5 bases and at J to 13 bases, leaving 10 bases not matched to a gene. The CDR3 length is 12 residues. Germline assignment: CDR1 SEHNR and CDR2 FQNEAQ (reference sequence). Study results and caveats: Expanded graft clones, several hundred of them, were reportedly the source of alpha-beta T cells about two months after transplant. A year had passed since transplant, and T-cell counts and diversity by then came mostly from newly produced T cells. Surviving thymic progenitors and recipient T cells were the source of high TCRbeta diversity at day 60 in some patients.

Molecular barcoding with unique molecular identifiers was used for the TCRbeta library. One entry per CDR3 protein results from TCRdb running MiXCR on the PCR reads. Here the sample spans about 19,000 distinct CDR3 sequences, about an eighth being singletons. The rearrangement joins TRBV7-9 to TRBJ2-5; 7 nucleotides line up with TRBD1. The receptor's source is a female patient between 2 and 10 years old who had a stem cell transplant for congenital amegakaryocytic thrombocytopenia, so the T cells may come from the graft donor. This specimen was PBMCs, mostly from graft donor cells, taken 60 days after TCRalphabeta/CD19-depleted stem cell transplant. CDR3 in amino acids: CASSDQRGPGYF. Written as DNA, the CDR3 is TGTGCCAGCAGCGACCAGAGGGGGCCTGGGTACTTC.